This T cell receptor (beta chain) emerged from a study of T cells after yellow fever vaccination. General study results and limits: Abundant clonotypes (contaminants from the bulk population) could be present in FACS-sorted repertoires. A large majority of primary-vaccination clones showed up again after the booster (96% CD4, around 90% CD8). Only a small proportion of the clonotypes turned up in both the CD4 and the CD8 compartments, likely arising from convergent recombination.

Conversion of TCR transcripts into cDNA relied on 5'RACE template switching, which added a universal primer site and UMIs. MiXCR was run by TCRdb on the 5' RACE reads, yielding one entry per CDR3 protein. This repertoire shows 120,000 to 150,000 distinct CDR3 sequences, about 8% found once; its top ten account for around 0.73%. This clonotype was detected ten times or more. Its antigen is unknown. This CDR3 has 14 residues. The J segment lost 4 bases and the V segment lost 1 base, leaving 4 bases of the junction unmatched. Germline CDR1 LGHNA, CDR2 YSLEER. The rearrangement joins TRBV4-3 to TRBJ2-7; TRBD2 aligns across 7 bases. This TCR came from a man younger than 40 who received the YFV17D yellow fever vaccine. The sample was CD4+ T cells sorted from PBMCs, taken 5 days after the yellow fever booster vaccination. CDR3 sequence reads: CASSQATSVYEQYF. CDR3 nucleotides: TGCGCCAGCAGCCAAGCCACTAGCGTTTACGAGCAGTACTTC.